Each of the 7 T cell receptor beta chains below was sequenced from the same sample in a study of beta chain features in type 1 diabetes. Sequenced material consisted of expressed TCRB transcripts (all of the isolated RNA was reverse transcribed). The repertoire was sequenced with immunoSEQ multiplex PCR; TCRdb's copy has only in-frame clones and lacks some. The sample gives roughly 260,000 clones, about a fifth of which show up once; 0.028% is in the top ten. Study-level points and caveats: Type 1 diabetes patients had moderately but significantly shorter TCRB CDR3s in all four CD4+ subsets.

These receptors are not linked to any known antigen. Sequenced: naive CD4+ T cells from blood. These receptors came from a woman in her thirties or forties with type 1 diabetes.

This clone was observed a few times. The chain couples TRBV30 to TRBJ1-1; D is perhaps TRBD1 (5 bases). V was clipped by 3 bases and J by 11 bases, with 13 bases between them. The CDR3 spans 11 residues. The V gene's germline CDR1 is GTSNPN and CDR2 SVGIG (reference sequence). The CDR3 sequence: CAWRGAFYAFF. The CDR3 DNA reads as TGTGCCTGGAGAGGGGCGTTTTACGCTTTCTTT.

This chain connects TRBV7-2 to TRBJ2-6, with D tentatively TRBD2 (6 bases). Germline-derived CDR1 and CDR2 are SGHTA and FQGNSA. The CDR3 totals 15 residues. Trimming stripped 5 bases from V and 1 base from J, with 9 bases between. This CDR3 reads CASSLGLSGANVLTF. CDR3 coding DNA: TGTGCCAGCAGCCTGGGACTTTCTGGGGCCAACGTCCTGACTTTC. The full variable domain, rest sourced from reference TRBV7-2 and TRBJ2-6, is GAGVSQSPSNKVTEKGKDVELRCDPISGHTALYWYRQSLGQGLEFLIYFQGNSAPDKSGLPSDRFSAERTGGSVSTLTIQRTQQEDSAVYLCASSLGLSGANVLTFGAGSRLTVL.

This clone has only a few counts. This sequence joins TRBV10-3 and TRBJ2-7, with D possibly TRBD2 on 5 matching bases. V lost 4 bases, J lost 4 bases, and 11 bases lay in between. Per the germline V gene, CDR1 is ENHRY and CDR2 is SYGVKD. The CDR3 has 13 residues. CDR3 region: CAISGGLSYEQYF. CDR3 nucleotide sequence: TGTGCCATCAGTGGAGGACTCTCGTACGAGCAGTACTTC.

The chain couples TRBV30 to TRBJ1-1; TRBD1 might be the D (6 bases). The CDR3 extends over 12 amino acids. Trimming took off 4 bases at V and 10 bases at J, with 16 bases between the two ends. CDR1 is GTSNPN and CDR2 is SVGIG in the germline V gene (reference sequence). This chain's CDR3 is CAWKSGGRGAFF. The CDR3 DNA reads as TGTGCCTGGAAGTCAGGCGGCAGGGGAGCTTTCTTT.

This clone was recorded a few times. The chain carries TRBV18 and TRBJ1-1; a weak D match, TRBD1 (5 bases). Trimming took 10 bases from V and 3 from J, leaving 12 bases between them. CDR1 and CDR2 (germline): KGHSH, LQKENI. The CDR3 contains 12 residues. The CDR3 reads CATRPGDTEAFF. The CDR3 region has the DNA TGTGCCACCCGGCCGGGGGACACTGAAGCTTTCTTT.

The chain couples TRBV30 to TRBJ2-5; TRBD1 agrees at 10 bases. CDR3 size: 14 residues. Germline assignment: CDR1 GTSNPN and CDR2 SVGIG (reference sequence). V dropped 4 bases and J dropped 6; count of bases not matched to a gene: 8. This CDR3 is CAWIPGTGEQTQYF. The CDR3 nucleotides read TGTGCCTGGATCCCCGGGACAGGGGAGCAGACCCAGTACTTC.

This clone was counted between two and nine times. This chain uses TRBV7-6 with TRBJ1-2; no clear D. The germline V and J ends were trimmed by 5 bases and 3 bases, with 7 bases remaining between them. CDR1 is SGHVS and CDR2 is FNYEAQ in the germline V gene. The length of the CDR3 is 12 residues. CDR3: CASSAQDYGYTF. The CDR3 region has the DNA TGTGCCAGCAGCGCGCAGGACTATGGCTACACCTTC.